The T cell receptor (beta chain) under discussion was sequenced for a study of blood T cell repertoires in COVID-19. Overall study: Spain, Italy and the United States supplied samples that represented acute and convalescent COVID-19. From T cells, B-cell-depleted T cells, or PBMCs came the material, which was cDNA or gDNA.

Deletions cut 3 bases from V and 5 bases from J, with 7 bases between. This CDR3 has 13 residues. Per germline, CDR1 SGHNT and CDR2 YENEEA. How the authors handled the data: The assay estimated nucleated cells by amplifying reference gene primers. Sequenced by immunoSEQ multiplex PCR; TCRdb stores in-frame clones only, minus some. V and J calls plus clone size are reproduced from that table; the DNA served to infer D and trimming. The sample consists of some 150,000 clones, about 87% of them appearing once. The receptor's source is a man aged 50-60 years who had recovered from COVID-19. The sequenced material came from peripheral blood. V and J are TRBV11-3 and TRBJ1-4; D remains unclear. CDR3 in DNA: TGTGCCAGCAGCTTCGGGGAAAATGAAAAACTGTTTTTT. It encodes CASSFGENEKLFF.